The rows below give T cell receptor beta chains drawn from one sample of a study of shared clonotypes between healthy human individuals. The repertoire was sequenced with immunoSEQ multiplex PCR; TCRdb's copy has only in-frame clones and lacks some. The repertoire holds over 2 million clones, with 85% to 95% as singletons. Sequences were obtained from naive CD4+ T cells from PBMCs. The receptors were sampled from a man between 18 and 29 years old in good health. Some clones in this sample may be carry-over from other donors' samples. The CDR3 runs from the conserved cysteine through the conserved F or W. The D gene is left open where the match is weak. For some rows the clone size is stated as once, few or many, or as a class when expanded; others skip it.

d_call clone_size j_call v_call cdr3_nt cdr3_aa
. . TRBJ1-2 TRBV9 TGTGCCAGCAGCATCACTGGGGACACTTACTATGGCTACACCTTC CASSITGDTYYGYTF
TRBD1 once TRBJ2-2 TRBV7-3 TGTGCCAGCAGCTTAGATTCCTTATCTCGGCCGGGGACAGGGGACACCGGGGAGCTGTTTTTT CASSLDSLSRPGTGDTGELFF
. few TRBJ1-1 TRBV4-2 TGTGCCAGCAGCCTTAGAATCCGGGACACTGAAGCTTTCTTT CASSLRIRDTEAFF
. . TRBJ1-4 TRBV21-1 TGTGCCAGCAGCCGCCCTGGGGGTACTAATGAAAAACTGTTTTTT CASSRPGGTNEKLFF
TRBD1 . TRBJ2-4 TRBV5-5 TGTGCCAGCAGCGATCGGACAGGGGAAGCCATTCAGTACTTC CASSDRTGEAIQYF
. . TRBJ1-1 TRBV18 TGTGCCAGCTCACACACCGAGGACACTGAAGCTTTCTTT CASSHTEDTEAFF
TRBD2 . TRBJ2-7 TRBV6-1 TGTGCCAGCACTTTCGCGGGAGCGACCTACGAGCAGTACTTC CASTFAGATYEQYF
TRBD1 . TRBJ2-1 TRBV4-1 TGCGCCAGCAGCCTCAGGGTCAGCCAGGGGGCTGAGGAGCAGTTCTTC CASSLRVSQGAEEQFF
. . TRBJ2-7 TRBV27 TGTGCCAGCAGATCGGTGTGGCGGGTTGGAGACGGCGAGCAGTACTTC CASRSVWRVGDGEQYF
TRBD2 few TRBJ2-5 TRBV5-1 TGCGCCAGCAGCTCGGGACTAGCGGCCCAAGAGACCCAGTACTTC CASSSGLAAQETQYF
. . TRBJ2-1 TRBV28 TGTGCCAGCAGTTTACTGGAAGAGCAGTTCTTC CASSLLEEQFF
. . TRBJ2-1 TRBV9 TGTGCCAGCAGCCCTAGGGGGGCTCACTCCTACAATGAGCAGTTCTTC CASSPRGAHSYNEQFF
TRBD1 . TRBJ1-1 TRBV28 TGTGCCAGCAGTTTGCTTGGACAGGAGAACACTGAAGCTTTCTTT CASSLLGQENTEAFF
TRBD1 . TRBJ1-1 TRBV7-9 TGTGCCAGCAGCTTAACAGGGGGGTTGGATGGGGCTTTCTTT CASSLTGGLDGAFF
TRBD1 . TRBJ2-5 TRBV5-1 TGCGCCAGCCGACCCGCGCCGACAGGGTACGAGACCCAGTACTTC CASRPAPTGYETQYF
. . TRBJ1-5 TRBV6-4 TGTGCCAGCAGTGGCAGGGGTGGCGAGGCCCAGCATTTT CASSGRGGEAQHF
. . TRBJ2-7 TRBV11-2 TGTGCCAGCGACCAGACTTCCGAGGGTAACGAGCAGTACTTC CASDQTSEGNEQYF
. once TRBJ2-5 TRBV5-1 TGCGCCAGCAGCTTGGTCGGGGTGAGGGGCCAAGAGACCCAGTACTTC CASSLVGVRGQETQYF
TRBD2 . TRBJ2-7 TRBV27 TGTGCCAGCAGTTTATATAGCGGGGGACGCTACGAGCAGTACTTC CASSLYSGGRYEQYF
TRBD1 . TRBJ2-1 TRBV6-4 TGTGCCAGCAGTGCCGGGACAGGACACAATGAGCAGTTCTTC CASSAGTGHNEQFF
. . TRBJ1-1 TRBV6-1 TGTGCCAGCAGGGGGGGACGGACTGAAGCTTTCTTT CASRGGRTEAFF
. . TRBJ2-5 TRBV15 TGTGCCACCAGCAAGGGCCGTCAAGAGACCCAGTACTTC CATSKGRQETQYF
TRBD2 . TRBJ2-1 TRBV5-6 TGTGCCAGCAGCCCAGGGGGGTTAGCGGGAGTTGGTGAGCAGTTCTTC CASSPGGLAGVGEQFF
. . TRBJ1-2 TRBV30 TGTGCCTGGAGTGTACAGGGTCATGGGAAAGGCTACACCTTC CAWSVQGHGKGYTF
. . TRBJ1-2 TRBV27 TGTGCCAGCAGTTTCGGGGGCTTCTCTGGCTACACCTTC CASSFGGFSGYTF
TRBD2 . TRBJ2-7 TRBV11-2 TGTGCCAGCAGCCTAGCGGGAGTATCCTACGAGCAGTACTTC CASSLAGVSYEQYF
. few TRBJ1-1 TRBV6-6 TGTGCCAGCACCCCAGAGGGGAACACTGAAGCTTTCTTT CASTPEGNTEAFF
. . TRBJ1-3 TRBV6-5 TGTGCCAGCAGCATCAGCACCGCCTCTGGAAACACCATATATTTT CASSISTASGNTIYF
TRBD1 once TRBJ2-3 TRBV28 TGTGCCAGCAGCTCGAGACAGGGCTCAGGCACAGATACGCAGTATTTT CASSSRQGSGTDTQYF
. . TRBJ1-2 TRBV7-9 TGTGCCAGTAAAGCGCAGCCGAACGACTATGGCTACACCTTC CASKAQPNDYGYTF
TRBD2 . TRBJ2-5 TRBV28 TGTGCCAGCAGTCCCCGGACTAGCGGGAGAGAGACCCAGTACTTC CASSPRTSGRETQYF
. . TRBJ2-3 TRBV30 TGTGCCTGGAGCAGAGGACGGAGCACAGATACGCAGTATTTT CAWSRGRSTDTQYF
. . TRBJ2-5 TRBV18 TGTGCCAGCTCACCTGAGGGTTTCCAGACCCAGTACTTC CASSPEGFQTQYF
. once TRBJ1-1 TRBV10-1 TGCGCCAGCAGTGAGTCCATGGAGAACACTGAAGCTTTCTTT CASSESMENTEAFF
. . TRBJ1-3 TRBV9 TGTGCCAGCAGCGTAGAGGGGGGGCGCGGAAACACCATATATTTT CASSVEGGRGNTIYF
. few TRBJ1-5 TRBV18 TGTGCCAGCTCACCGCATTCCGATCAGCCCCAGCATTTT CASSPHSDQPQHF
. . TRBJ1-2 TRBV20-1 TGCAGGTGGGGGGTTTATGGCTACACCTTC CRWGVYGYTF
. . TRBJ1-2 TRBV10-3 TGTGCCGTCTCCCCCTCGGGGGCCGGGGAGTTTTATTATGGCTACACCTTC CAVSPSGAGEFYYGYTF
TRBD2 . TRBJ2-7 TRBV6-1 TGTGCCAGCAGTGAACAATGGGGTAGCGGGAACGAGCAGTACTTC CASSEQWGSGNEQYF